These 13 T cell receptor beta chains came from one sample sequenced in a study of shared clonotypes between healthy human individuals. The protocol was immunoSEQ multiplex PCR, while the TCRdb copy is restricted to in-frame clones and leaves out a portion. Altogether about half a million clones are present, almost 80% being singletons, with the ten largest covering 12%. Sequencing was done on a sample of PBMCs. Receptors were obtained from a woman aged 40 to 49 in good health. Some clones in this sample may be carry-over from other donors' samples.

The chain employs TRBV27 and TRBJ2-5; maybe TRBD1 (5 bases). The germline CDR1 and CDR2 sequences are MNHEY and SMNVEV (reference sequence). The V and J ends lost 4 bases and 2 bases respectively, with 11 bases between them. The CDR3 is 14 amino acids. The CDR3: CASSSQGTQETQYF. The CDR3 DNA follows: TGTGCCAGCAGTTCCCAGGGAACACAAGAGACCCAGTACTTC.

This clone was detected once. This chain uses TRBV2 with TRBJ2-2; 16 bases agree with TRBD2. V dropped 5 bases and J dropped 1; count of bases not matched to a gene: 10. Germline V gene lookup returns CDR1 SNHLY and CDR2 FYNNEI. The CDR3 contains 20 residues. The DNA for the CDR3 is TGTGCCAGCAGTCACAGGGGGACTAGCGGGAGGGTAGGGAACACCGGGGAGCTGTTTTTT. Translated: CASSHRGTSGRVGNTGELFF.

The rearrangement links TRBV11-3 to TRBJ2-3; 7 nucleotides match TRBD1. Trimming cost V 6 bases and J 6 bases; bases outside gene matches: 6. The CDR3 covers 13 residues. Germline CDR1 and CDR2: SGHNT and YENEEA. CDR3 sequence (DNA): TGTGCCAGCAGACGACAGGGAACGGATACGCAGTATTTT. Residues: CASRRQGTDTQYF.

This chain links TRBV30 with TRBJ1-2, with D uncertain. The CDR3 contains 15 residues. Germline V CDR1 and CDR2: GTSNPN, SVGIG (reference sequence). V shed 0 bases and J shed 8 bases, with 19 bases lying between them. Here the CDR3 DNA reads TGTGCCTGGAGTGTATTCGGGTTAACTCCTAACGGCTACACCTTC. Translating it yields CAWSVFGLTPNGYTF. The full variable domain, its missing parts supplied by reference TRBV30 and TRBJ1-2, is SQTIHQWPATLVQPVGSPLSLECTVEGTSNPNLYWYRQAAGRGLQLLFYSVGIGQISSEVPQNLSASRPQDRQFILSSKKLLLSDSGFYLCAWSVFGLTPNGYTFGSGTRLTVV.

This sequence joins TRBV5-1 and TRBJ2-3, with D perhaps matching TRBD1 or TRBD2 (5 bases each). The CDR3 is 17 amino acids. Germline CDR1 is SGHRS and CDR2 is YFSETQ. V lost 0 bases, J lost 0 bases, and 14 bases lay in between. CDR3 sequence reads: CASSLEAGDLSTDTQYF. The CDR3 DNA reads as TGCGCCAGCAGCTTGGAAGCCGGGGACCTTAGCACAGATACGCAGTATTTT.

The rearrangement uses TRBV5-1 and TRBJ2-2; D might be TRBD1 (6 bases). Trimming shortened V by 4 bases and J by 6 bases, and 13 bases separated the two germline ends. CDR3 length equals 14 residues. The germline V gene encodes CDR1 SGHRS and CDR2 YFSETQ. For the CDR3, the DNA is TGCGCCAGCAGCGTTAGTGCAGGGGCCGGGGAGCTGTTTTTT. Residues: CASSVSAGAGELFF.

The chain recombines TRBV11-2 with TRBJ2-5, with a possible D match to TRBD2 (6 bases). Germline V CDR1 and CDR2: SGHAT, FQNNGV. The CDR3 is made up of 16 amino acids. V dropped 8 bases and J dropped 2 bases, with 21 bases sitting between them. CDR3 in amino acids: CASSWGVLASQETQYF. The DNA of the CDR3 is TGTGCCAGCTCCTGGGGGGTTCTAGCGAGTCAAGAGACCCAGTACTTC.

This chain uses TRBV2 with TRBJ2-3; D remains ambiguous. V was cut by 7 bases and J by 0 bases, with 8 bases left in between. The V gene's germline CDR1 is SNHLY and CDR2 FYNNEI. This CDR3 spans 13 amino acids. The CDR3 region has the DNA TGTGCCAGCAACACCGGGAGCACAGATACGCAGTATTTT. Translation gives CASNTGSTDTQYF.

The chain recombines TRBV5-1 with TRBJ2-2; 8 bases agree with TRBD2. V lost 4 bases, J lost 3 bases, and 14 bases stayed unmatched. CDR1 SGHRS and CDR2 YFSETQ come from the germline V gene. The CDR3 runs to 18 residues. CDR3 amino acids: CASSHHSGTRGDTGELFF. The CDR3 nucleotides are TGCGCCAGCAGCCACCACTCCGGGACTAGGGGGGACACCGGGGAGCTGTTTTTT.

In this sample, this clone turned up once. This rearrangement joins TRBV9 to TRBJ2-7; 7 positions agree with TRBD1. The CDR3 spans 13 residues. Germline V gene lookup returns CDR1 SGDLS and CDR2 YYNGEE. J lost 4 bases, V lost 4 bases, and 5 bases had no gene match. For the CDR3, the DNA is TGTGCCAGCAGCAGAACGGGACAGTACGAGCAGTACTTC. Residues: CASSRTGQYEQYF.

J is TRBJ2-1 and V is TRBV7-2; D is perhaps TRBD2 (5 bases). Germline V gives CDR1 SGHTA, CDR2 FQGNSA. V shed 4 bases and J shed 2 bases, with 21 bases lying between them. The CDR3 is 18 amino acids. For the CDR3, the DNA is TGTGCCAGCAGCTCGCTCTTTATGAGGGCGGATACCTACAATGAGCAGTTCTTC. It translates to CASSSLFMRADTYNEQFF.

This chain joins TRBV6-1 and TRBJ2-2; 9 bases agree with TRBD1. V gave up 7 bases and J gave up 2 bases; unmatched junction bases: 5. Per germline, CDR1 MNHNS and CDR2 SASEGT. The CDR3 contains 15 residues. The DNA for the CDR3 is TGTGCCAGCAATGGACAGGGGATAAACACCGGGGAGCTGTTTTTT. Its translation is CASNGQGINTGELFF.

The V call is TRBV5-1, the J call TRBJ2-5; 8 positions agree with TRBD2. Germline CDR1 reads SGHRS; CDR2 reads YFSETQ. Germline trimming cut 2 bases from V and 5 bases from J; bases unmatched to any gene: 14. The CDR3 is 17 residues long. This chain's CDR3 is CASSFRPGPGGSETQYF. CDR3 DNA: TGCGCCAGCAGCTTCCGCCCGGGACCGGGAGGGTCGGAGACCCAGTACTTC. Drawing the rest from reference TRBV5-1 and TRBJ2-5, the complete variable domain is KAGVTQTPRYLIKTRGQQVTLSCSPISGHRSVSWYQQTPGQGLQFLFEYFSETQRNKGNFPGRFSGRQFSNSRSEMNVSTLELGDSALYLCASSFRPGPGGSETQYFGPGTRLLVL.